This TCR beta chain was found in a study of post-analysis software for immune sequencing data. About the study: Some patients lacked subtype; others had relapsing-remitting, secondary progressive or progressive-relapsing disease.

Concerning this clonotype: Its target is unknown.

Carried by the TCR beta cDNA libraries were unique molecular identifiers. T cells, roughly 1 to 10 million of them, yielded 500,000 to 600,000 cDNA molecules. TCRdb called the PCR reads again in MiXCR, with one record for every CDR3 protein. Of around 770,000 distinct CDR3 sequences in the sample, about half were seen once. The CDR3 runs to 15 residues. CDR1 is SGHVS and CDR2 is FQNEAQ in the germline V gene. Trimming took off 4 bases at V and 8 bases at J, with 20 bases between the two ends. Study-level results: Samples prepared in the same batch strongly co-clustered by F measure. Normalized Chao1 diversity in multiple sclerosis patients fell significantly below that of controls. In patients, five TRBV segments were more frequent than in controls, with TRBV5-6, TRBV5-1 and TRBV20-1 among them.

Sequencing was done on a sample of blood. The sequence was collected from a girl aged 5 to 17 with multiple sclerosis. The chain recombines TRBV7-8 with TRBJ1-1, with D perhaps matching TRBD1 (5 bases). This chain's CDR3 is CASSSKKQAHLEAFF. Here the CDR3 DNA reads TGTGCCAGCAGCTCCAAAAAACAGGCCCACCTCGAAGCTTTCTTT.